One and the same sample provided the 3 T cell receptor beta chains below, sequenced in a study of identical twins. TCRdb redid the calling of the 5' RACE reads with MiXCR, one entry per CDR3 protein. The data contain 1.5 million to 2 million distinct CDR3 sequences, around 33% of them singletons. Source material: cord blood. The receptors here all came from a newborn girl in good health.

This sequence joins TRBV9 and TRBJ2-7; D is possibly TRBD2 (7 bases). TRBJ2-5 explains the end of the DNA better; the J call may be wrong. Germline-derived CDR1 and CDR2 are SGDLS and YYNGEE. The CDR3 spans 14 residues. The chain's CDR3 is CASSAYREGETQYF. CDR3 sequence (DNA): TGTGCCAGCAGCGCTTACAGGGAGGGAGAGACCCAGTACTTC.

The CDR3 DNA reads TGTGCCAGCAGTTCCTTGGACAGACGATCACCCCTCCACTTT. Residues: CASSSLDRRSPLHF. The V call is TRBV6-2 or TRBV6-3, the J call TRBJ1-6; perhaps TRBD1 as D (6 bases). CDR3 length equals 14 residues. The V end was cut by 4 bases, the J end by 10 bases, with 14 bases between. Germline V CDR1 and CDR2: MNHEY, SVGEGT.

This clonotype was seen only a few times. J is TRBJ2-7 and V is TRBV5-1; D perhaps matches TRBD2 (6 bases). This CDR3 contains 14 residues. The germline V and J ends were trimmed by 3 bases and 3 bases, with 13 bases remaining between them. CDR1 and CDR2 from the germline V gene are SGHRS and YFSETQ. The DNA for the CDR3 is TGCGCCAGCAGCTCCCGGGAGTTGTTCTACGAGCAGTACTTC. This codes for CASSSRELFYEQYF.